The clone carrying this T cell receptor beta chain was seen a few times. Its matching antigen is unknown. The CDR3 spans 14 residues. CDR1 is DFQATT and CDR2 is SNEGSKA in the germline V gene (reference sequence). The V and J ends lost 0 bases and 0 bases respectively, with 6 bases between them. The sample is drawn from a study of T-cell reconstitution after alpha-beta-depleted transplantation in children. Study results and limitations: The origin of high day-60 TCRbeta diversity in some patients lay in surviving recipient T cells and thymic progenitors. Expanded clones from the graft, numbering several hundred, reportedly supplied alpha-beta T cells about two months after transplant. Diversity and T-cell counts at one year after transplant derived mostly from new T cells.

TCRbeta library preparation incorporated unique molecular identifiers. TCRdb recomputed calls from the PCR reads with MiXCR, one row per CDR3 protein. The sample has 610,000 or so distinct CDR3 sequences; 27% are singletons. Here the sequenced sample was PBMCs, taken before TCRalphabeta/CD19-depleted stem cell transplant. This receptor was obtained from a boy younger than two with Wiskott-Aldrich syndrome, due to receive a stem cell transplant. The chain is built from TRBV20-1 and TRBJ2-1, with D hard to call. CDR3 nucleotide sequence: TGCAGTGCTAGAGATGCGGTCTCCTACAATGAGCAGTTCTTC. This encodes CSARDAVSYNEQFF.